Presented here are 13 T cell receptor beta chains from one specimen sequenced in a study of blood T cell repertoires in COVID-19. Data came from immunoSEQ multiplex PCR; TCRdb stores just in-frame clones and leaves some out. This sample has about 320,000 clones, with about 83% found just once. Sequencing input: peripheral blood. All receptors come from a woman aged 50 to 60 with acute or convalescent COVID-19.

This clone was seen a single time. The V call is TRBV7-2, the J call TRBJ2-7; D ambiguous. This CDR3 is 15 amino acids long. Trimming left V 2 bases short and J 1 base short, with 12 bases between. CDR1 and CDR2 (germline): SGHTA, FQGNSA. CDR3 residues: CASSLSAGLSYEQYF. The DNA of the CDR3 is TGTGCCAGCAGCTTATCGGCAGGCCTATCCTACGAGCAGTACTTC.

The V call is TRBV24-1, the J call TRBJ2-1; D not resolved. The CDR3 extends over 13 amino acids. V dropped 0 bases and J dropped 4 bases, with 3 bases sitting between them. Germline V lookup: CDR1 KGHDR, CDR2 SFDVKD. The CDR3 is CATSDLRYNEQFF. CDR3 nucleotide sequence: TGTGCCACCAGTGATTTGCGGTACAATGAGCAGTTCTTC.

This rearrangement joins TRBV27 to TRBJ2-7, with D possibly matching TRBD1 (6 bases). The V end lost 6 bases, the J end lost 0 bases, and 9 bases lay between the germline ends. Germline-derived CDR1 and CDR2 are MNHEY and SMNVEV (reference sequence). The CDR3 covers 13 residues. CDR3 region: CASRQDSSYEQYF. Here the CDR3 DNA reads TGTGCCAGCAGACAGGACAGCTCCTACGAGCAGTACTTC.

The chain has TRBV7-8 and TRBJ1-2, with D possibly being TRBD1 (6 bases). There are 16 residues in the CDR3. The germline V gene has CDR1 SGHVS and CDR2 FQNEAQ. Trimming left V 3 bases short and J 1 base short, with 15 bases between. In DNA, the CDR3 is TGTGCCAGCAGCTTGAGGGGGGGGCCACTTAACTATGGCTACACCTTC. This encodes CASSLRGGPLNYGYTF.

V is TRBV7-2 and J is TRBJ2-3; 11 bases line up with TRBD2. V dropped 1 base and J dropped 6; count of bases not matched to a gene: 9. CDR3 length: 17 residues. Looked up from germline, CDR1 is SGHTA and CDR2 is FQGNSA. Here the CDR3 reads CASSLDLAGGLRDTQYF. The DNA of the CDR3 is TGTGCCAGCAGCTTAGATCTAGCGGGAGGCCTACGGGATACGCAGTATTTT.

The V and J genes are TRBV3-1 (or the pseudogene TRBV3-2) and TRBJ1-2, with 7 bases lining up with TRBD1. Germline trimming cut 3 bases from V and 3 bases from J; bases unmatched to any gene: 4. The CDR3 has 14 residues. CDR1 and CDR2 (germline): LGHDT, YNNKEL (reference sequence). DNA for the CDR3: TGTGCCAGCAGCCAGAGGGGGCGGGACTATGGCTACACCTTC. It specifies CASSQRGRDYGYTF.

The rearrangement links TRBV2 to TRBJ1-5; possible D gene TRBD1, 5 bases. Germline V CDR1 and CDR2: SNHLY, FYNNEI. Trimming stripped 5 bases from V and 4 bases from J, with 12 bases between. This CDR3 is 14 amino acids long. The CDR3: CASSNYGTNQPQHF. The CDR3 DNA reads TGTGCCAGCAGTAATTACGGGACTAATCAGCCCCAGCATTTT.

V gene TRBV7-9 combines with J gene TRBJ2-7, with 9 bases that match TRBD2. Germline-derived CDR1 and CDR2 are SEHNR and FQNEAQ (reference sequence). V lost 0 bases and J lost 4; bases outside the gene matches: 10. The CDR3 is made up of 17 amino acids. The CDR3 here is CASSLAGDSGSIYEQYF. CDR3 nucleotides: TGTGCCAGCAGCTTAGCTGGTGATAGCGGGAGTATTTACGAGCAGTACTTC.

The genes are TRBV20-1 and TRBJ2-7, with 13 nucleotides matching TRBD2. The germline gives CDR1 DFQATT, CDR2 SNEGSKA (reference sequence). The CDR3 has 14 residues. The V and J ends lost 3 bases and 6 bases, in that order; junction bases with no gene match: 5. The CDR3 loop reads CSASRLAGGLEQYF. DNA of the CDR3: TGCAGTGCTAGTCGACTAGCGGGAGGTCTCGAGCAGTACTTC.

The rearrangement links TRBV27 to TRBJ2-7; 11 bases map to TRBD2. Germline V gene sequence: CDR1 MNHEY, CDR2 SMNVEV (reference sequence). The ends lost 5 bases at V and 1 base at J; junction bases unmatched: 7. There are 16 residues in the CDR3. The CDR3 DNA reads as TGTGCCAGCAGTAGATTAGCGGGAGGGCGGTCCTACGAGCAGTACTTC. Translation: CASSRLAGGRSYEQYF.

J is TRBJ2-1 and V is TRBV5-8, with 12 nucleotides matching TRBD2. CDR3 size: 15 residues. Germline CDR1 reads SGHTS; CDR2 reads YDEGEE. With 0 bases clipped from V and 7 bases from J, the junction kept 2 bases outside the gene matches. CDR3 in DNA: TGTGCCAGCAGCTTGGGACTAGCGGGAGTTAATGAGCAGTTCTTC. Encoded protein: CASSLGLAGVNEQFF.

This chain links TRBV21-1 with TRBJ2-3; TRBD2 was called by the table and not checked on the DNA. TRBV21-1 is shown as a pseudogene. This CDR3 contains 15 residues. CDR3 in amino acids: CAATGGGGHTDTQYF. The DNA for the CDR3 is TGTGCCGCCACGGGGGGAGGGGGGCACACAGATACGCAGTATTTT.

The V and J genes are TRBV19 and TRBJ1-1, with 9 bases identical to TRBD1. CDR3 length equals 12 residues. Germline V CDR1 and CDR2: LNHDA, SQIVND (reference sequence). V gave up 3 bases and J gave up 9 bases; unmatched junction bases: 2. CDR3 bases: TGTGCCAGTAGTATTGACAGGGGGAAAGCTTTCTTT. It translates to CASSIDRGKAFF.